These 22 T cell receptor beta chains came from one sample sequenced in a study of vaccination and CD4 T cells after COVID-19. Treatment of the sample: roughly 10-day PBMC culture with coronavirus spike peptide pools or control peptides (ViraFEST assay). Cultured CD4+ T-cell DNA underwent Oncomine TCR Beta short-read sequencing. Using its own MiXCR run on the PCR reads, TCRdb lists one record per CDR3 protein. The sample holds some 17,000 distinct CDR3 sequences, 50% to 75% seen once. These receptors have no identified antigens. Sequencing was performed on CD4+ T cells from blood, cultured in vitro. These TCRs come from a human donor who had recovered from COVID-19.

The chain has TRBV20-1 and TRBJ2-3, with 13 bases lining up with TRBD2. Germline V gene lookup returns CDR1 DFQATT and CDR2 SNEGSKA (reference sequence). J was trimmed by 5 bases and V by 7 bases; bases with no gene match: 18. The CDR3 length is 18 residues. The CDR3 nucleotides read TGCAGTGGGGCCCACTCCGGGGGACTAGCGGGATTAGTAGATACGCAGTATTTT. Translated, it gives CSGAHSGGLAGLVDTQYF.

This clonotype was seen a few times. The rearrangement links TRBV7-2 to TRBJ1-1; D gene uncertain. Germline values: CDR1 SGHTA, CDR2 FQGNSA. Trimming removed 1 base at V and 5 bases at J, with 8 bases between. The CDR3 runs to 13 residues. This CDR3 is CASSLVAGTEAFF. In DNA, the CDR3 is TGTGCCAGCAGCTTAGTTGCCGGGACTGAAGCTTTCTTT.

The chain employs TRBV20-1 and TRBJ2-7, with TRBD2 as a possible D gene (7 bases). The CDR3 contains 13 residues. V gave up 6 bases and J gave up 3 bases, with 15 bases separating them. CDR1 and CDR2 (germline): DFQATT, SNEGSKA (reference sequence). The CDR3 DNA follows: TGCAGTGCCTTGGGGGGGCCCAACTACGAGCAGTACTTC. It encodes CSALGGPNYEQYF.

The chain employs TRBV2 and TRBJ2-7; a weak D match, TRBD1 (6 bases). Germline V gives CDR1 SNHLY, CDR2 FYNNEI. This CDR3 is 15 amino acids long. The V and J ends lost 1 base and 1 base respectively, with 11 bases between them. DNA for the CDR3: TGTGCCAGCAGTGAAGATTGGACAGTTTCCTACGAGCAGTACTTC. Its protein product is CASSEDWTVSYEQYF.

This clonotype has only a few counts. CDR3 residues: CASSEGTGANYGYTF. The DNA of the CDR3 is TGTGCCAGCAGTGAGGGGACAGGTGCTAACTATGGCTACACCTTC. The rearrangement joins TRBV6-1 to TRBJ1-2; 8 nucleotides match TRBD1. Germline CDR1 and CDR2: MNHNS and SASEGT. V was clipped by 3 bases and J by 0 bases; unmatched bases: 3. The CDR3 contains 15 residues.

The V and J genes are TRBV20-1 and TRBJ2-3, with 11 bases lining up with TRBD2. Germline V CDR1 and CDR2: DFQATT, SNEGSKA (reference sequence). This CDR3 comprises 14 residues. The V and J ends lost 6 bases and 6 bases, in that order; junction bases with no gene match: 8. The CDR3 bases are TGCAGTGCCCAAATAGCGGGGGGGCCGGATACGCAGTATTTT. Translation: CSAQIAGGPDTQYF.

The chain combines TRBV14 with TRBJ2-3, with D unresolved. The V end lost 3 bases, the J end lost 4 bases, and 11 bases lay between the germline ends. The CDR3 is 14 amino acids. Germline lookup yields CDR1 SGHDN and CDR2 FVKESK. Written as DNA, the CDR3 is TGTGCCAGCAGCCAGTCCTTAGGTGCAGATACGCAGTATTTT. Its protein product is CASSQSLGADTQYF. Based on the CDR3 plus reference TRBV14 and TRBJ2-3, the full variable domain is EAGVTQFPSHSVIEKGQTVTLRCDPISGHDNLYWYRRVMGKEIKFLLHFVKESKQDESGMPNNRFLAERTGGTYSTLKVQPAELEDSGVYFCASSQSLGADTQYFGPGTRLTVL.

This sequence joins TRBV27 and TRBJ1-1, with 8 bases aligning to TRBD1. CDR1 and CDR2 from the germline V gene are MNHEY and SMNVEV (reference sequence). CDR3 length equals 15 residues. The trim removed 3 bases at V and 0 bases at J, leaving 3 bases unmatched. Here the CDR3 reads CASSFDRGMNTEAFF. DNA of the CDR3: TGTGCCAGCAGTTTCGACAGGGGCATGAACACTGAAGCTTTCTTT.

The chain has TRBV28 and TRBJ1-1; D remains unclear. CDR1 and CDR2 (germline): MDHEN, SYDVKM. The CDR3 consists of 13 residues. V was pared by 3 bases and J by 6 bases, with 11 bases between. CDR3 in DNA: TGTGCCAGCAGTTTGGGAACGGCCGCTGAAGCTTTCTTT. The encoded protein is CASSLGTAAEAFF.

Notes on this clonotype: An end of the junction differs from the germline gene, which may be a read error. The chain couples TRBV7-9 to TRBJ1-1; perhaps TRBD1 as D (5 bases). Germline V gives CDR1 SEHNR, CDR2 FQNEAQ (reference sequence). This CDR3 spans 15 amino acids. This chain's CDR3 is CASSLEGAVNTEAFF. CDR3 DNA sequence: TGCGCCAGCAGCTTGGAAGGGGCAGTTAACACTGAAGCTTTCTTT.

The J gene is TRBJ2-3, the V gene TRBV20-1; TRBD2 aligns across 15 bases. Germline V gene lookup returns CDR1 DFQATT and CDR2 SNEGSKA (reference sequence). V shed 5 bases, J shed 5 bases, and the junction held 8 bases outside the gene matches. CDR3 length: 16 residues. This chain's CDR3 is CSAEGLAGGLGDTQYF. The CDR3 DNA follows: TGCAGTGCTGAGGGACTAGCGGGAGGCCTCGGAGATACGCAGTATTTT.

Worth noting for this clonotype: The junction does not match germline at one end; this may be a read error. V and J are TRBV10-3 and TRBJ1-2; D is uncertain. The CDR3 is made up of 14 amino acids. From germline, CDR1 is ENHRY and CDR2 SYGVKD. The CDR3 bases are TGTGCCATCAGTGATCCAGATCGACACTATGGCTACACCTTT. Translating it yields CAISDPDRHYGYTF.

The chain links TRBV27 to TRBJ2-3; 12 nucleotides align to TRBD2. Germline V gene lookup returns CDR1 MNHEY and CDR2 SMNVEV (reference sequence). V lost 6 bases, J lost 6 bases, and 13 bases stayed unmatched. The CDR3 consists of 17 residues. CDR3 protein: CASRVGLAGRTLDTQYF. CDR3 coding DNA: TGTGCCAGCAGGGTGGGACTAGCGGGCCGAACGTTGGATACGCAGTATTTT.

The chain recombines TRBV20-1 with TRBJ2-5; D may correspond to TRBD1 or TRBD2 (6 bases each). Trimming removed 3 bases from V and 4 bases from J, with 18 bases in between. Per germline, CDR1 DFQATT and CDR2 SNEGSKA (reference sequence). CDR3 length: 15 amino acids. CDR3 region: CSASGRDNDRETQYF. CDR3 nucleotides: TGCAGTGCTAGTGGGCGGGACAACGACCGAGAGACCCAGTACTTC.

The chain couples TRBV5-1 to TRBJ2-1, with TRBD2 identical over 10 bases. The CDR3 covers 13 residues. With V trimmed by 0 bases and J by 11 bases, 2 bases remained unmatched. The germline CDR1 and CDR2 sequences are SGHRS and YFSETQ. DNA of the CDR3: TGCGCCAGCAGCTTGGAACTAGCGGGAAAGCAGTTCTTC. Amino acid sequence: CASSLELAGKQFF.

In this sample, this clonotype turned up a few times. The chain uses TRBV11-3 and TRBJ1-1, with TRBD1 matching over 7 bases. In germline, CDR1 is SGHNT, CDR2 YENEEA. The CDR3 loop spans 14 amino acids. The V gene end was trimmed by 5 bases and the J gene end by 13 bases; junction bases not matched to a gene: 16. CDR3 loop: CASSQVDRWARGFF. CDR3 bases: TGTGCCAGCAGCCAGGTGGACAGGTGGGCGCGAGGTTTCTTT.

The chain uses TRBV28 and TRBJ1-3; a weak D match, TRBD1 (5 bases). Germline assignment: CDR1 MDHEN and CDR2 SYDVKM. The CDR3 loop spans 12 amino acids. V dropped 11 bases and J dropped 4 bases, with 12 bases sitting between them. The CDR3 is CASRVWGNTIYF. CDR3 bases: TGTGCCTCCAGGGTTTGGGGAAACACCATATATTTT.

The table lists this clonotype with a few counts. The V and J genes are TRBV7-3 and TRBJ2-5, with D tentatively TRBD1 (5 bases). Germline values: CDR1 SGHTA, CDR2 FQGTGA. V shed 2 bases and J shed 2 bases, with 9 bases lying between them. The CDR3 sequence is 14 residues long. The CDR3 loop is CASSLGGAQETQYF. CDR3 nucleotide sequence: TGTGCCAGCAGCTTAGGTGGGGCGCAAGAGACCCAGTACTTC.

The chain combines TRBV19 with TRBJ2-7; TRBD2 matches 9 bases. V gave up 4 bases and J gave up 4 bases; unmatched junction bases: 11. Germline V CDR1 and CDR2: LNHDA, SQIVND (reference sequence). The CDR3 totals 16 residues. The CDR3 bases are TGTGCCAGTAGTAGCCCTAGCGGGGTGGGCCCATACGAGCAGTACTTC. It is translated as CASSSPSGVGPYEQYF.

This clonotype was counted between two and nine times. The rearrangement joins TRBV20-1 to TRBJ2-3; TRBD2 matches 11 bases. The CDR3 has 14 residues. Germline assignment: CDR1 DFQATT and CDR2 SNEGSKA (reference sequence). V dropped 4 bases and J dropped 7; count of bases not matched to a gene: 7. The CDR3 DNA follows: TGCAGTGCTATCTTAGCGGGGGGGCCTTATACGCAGTATTTT. Its translation is CSAILAGGPYTQYF.

This clonotype has just a few counts. The chain is built from TRBV6-1 and TRBJ1-5, with 8 bases aligning to TRBD1. V shed 5 bases and J 4 bases; nucleotides not matched to a gene: 10. Germline values: CDR1 MNHNS, CDR2 SASEGT. The CDR3 spans 16 residues. The CDR3, as DNA: TGTGCCAGCAGTCAATCAGGGGGCGTATGGAATCAGCCCCAGCATTTT. Its translation: CASSQSGGVWNQPQHF.

This clonotype was seen more than once but under ten times. CDR3 region: CASSLRVLSGANVLTF. The CDR3 nucleotides are TGTGCCAGCAGCTTGAGGGTTCTCTCTGGGGCCAACGTCCTGACTTTC. The rearrangement links TRBV7-2 to TRBJ2-6, with TRBD2 as a possible D gene (5 bases). CDR1 is SGHTA, CDR2 FQGNSA, per germline. V lost 3 bases and J 0 bases, leaving 9 bases between the germline ends. The CDR3 loop spans 16 amino acids.